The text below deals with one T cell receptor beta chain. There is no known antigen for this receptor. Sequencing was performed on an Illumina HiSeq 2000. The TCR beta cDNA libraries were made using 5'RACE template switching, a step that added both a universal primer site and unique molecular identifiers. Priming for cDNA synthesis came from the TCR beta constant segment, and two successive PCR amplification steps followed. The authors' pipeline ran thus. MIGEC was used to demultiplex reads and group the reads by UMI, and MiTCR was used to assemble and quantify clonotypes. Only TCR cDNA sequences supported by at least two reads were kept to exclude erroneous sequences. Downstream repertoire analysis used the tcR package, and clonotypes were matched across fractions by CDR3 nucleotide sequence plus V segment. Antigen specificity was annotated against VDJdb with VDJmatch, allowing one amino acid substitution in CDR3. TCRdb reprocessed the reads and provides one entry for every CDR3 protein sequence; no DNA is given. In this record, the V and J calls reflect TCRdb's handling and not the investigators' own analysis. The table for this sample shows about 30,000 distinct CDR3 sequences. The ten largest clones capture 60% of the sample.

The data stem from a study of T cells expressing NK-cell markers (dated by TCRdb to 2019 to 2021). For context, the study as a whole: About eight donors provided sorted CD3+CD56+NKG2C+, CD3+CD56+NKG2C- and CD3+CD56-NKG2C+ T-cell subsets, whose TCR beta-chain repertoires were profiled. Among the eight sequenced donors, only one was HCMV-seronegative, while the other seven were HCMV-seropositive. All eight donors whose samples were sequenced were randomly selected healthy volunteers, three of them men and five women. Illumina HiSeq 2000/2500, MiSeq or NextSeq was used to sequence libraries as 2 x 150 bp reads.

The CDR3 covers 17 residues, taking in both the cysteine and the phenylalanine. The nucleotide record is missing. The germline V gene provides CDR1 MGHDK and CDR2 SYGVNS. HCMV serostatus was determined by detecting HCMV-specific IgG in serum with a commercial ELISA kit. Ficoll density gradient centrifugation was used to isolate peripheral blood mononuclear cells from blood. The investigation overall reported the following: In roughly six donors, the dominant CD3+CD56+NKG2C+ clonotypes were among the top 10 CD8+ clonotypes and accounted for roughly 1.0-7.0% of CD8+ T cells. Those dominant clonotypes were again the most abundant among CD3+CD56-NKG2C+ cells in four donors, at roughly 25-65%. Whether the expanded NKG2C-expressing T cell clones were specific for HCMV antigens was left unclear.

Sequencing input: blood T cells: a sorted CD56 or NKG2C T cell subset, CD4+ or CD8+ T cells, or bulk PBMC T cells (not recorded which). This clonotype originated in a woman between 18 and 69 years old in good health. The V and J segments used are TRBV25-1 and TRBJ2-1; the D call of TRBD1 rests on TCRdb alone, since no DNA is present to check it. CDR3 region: CASSARGPAGPYNEQFF.